This section outlines one T cell receptor beta chain sequence together with its context. Its antigen remains unidentified. The data are from a study of cytomegalovirus exposure and HLA in healthy donors. In the PCR, 60 Vbeta and 13 Jbeta primers were used. Some clones are missing from TCRdb's copy, which holds only in-frame ones; the method was immunoSEQ multiplex PCR. Seen here are approximately 73,000 clones, roughly four fifths observed once, and the top ten hold over 10%. Germline CDR1 is LNHDA and CDR2 is SQIVND (reference sequence). This CDR3 is built from 16 residues. Trimming took 6 bases from V and 3 from J, leaving 18 bases between them. Whole-study results and caveats: Productive status was seen about 90% or about 30% of the time for most TCR beta V segments in an earlier analysis.

V usage is TRBV19 and J usage is TRBJ2-1, with D unresolved. Sequenced sample: PBMCs. This clonotype was sampled from a man in his 70s in good health and CMV-seronegative. The CDR3 reads CASSSSIAQGYNEQFF. DNA for the CDR3: TGTGCCAGTAGCTCCAGCATAGCCCAAGGCTACAATGAGCAGTTCTTC. The whole variable domain, filled in from reference TRBV19 and TRBJ2-1, reads DGGITQSPKYLFRKEGQNVTLSCEQNLNHDAMYWYRQDPGQGLRLIYYSQIVNDFQKGDIAEGYSVSREKKESFPLTVTSAQKNPTAFYLCASSSSIAQGYNEQFFGPGTRLTVL.